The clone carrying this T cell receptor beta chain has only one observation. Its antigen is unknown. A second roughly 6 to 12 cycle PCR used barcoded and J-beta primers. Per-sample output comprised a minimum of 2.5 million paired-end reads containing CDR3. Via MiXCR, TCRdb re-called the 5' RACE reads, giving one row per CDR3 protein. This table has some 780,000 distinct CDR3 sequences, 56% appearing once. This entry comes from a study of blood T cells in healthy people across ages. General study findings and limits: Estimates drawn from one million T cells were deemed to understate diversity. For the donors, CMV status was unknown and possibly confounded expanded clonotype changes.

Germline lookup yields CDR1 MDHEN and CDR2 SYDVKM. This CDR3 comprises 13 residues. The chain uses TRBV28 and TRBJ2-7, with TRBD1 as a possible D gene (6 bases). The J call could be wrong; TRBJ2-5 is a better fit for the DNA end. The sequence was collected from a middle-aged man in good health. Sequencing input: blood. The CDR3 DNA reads TGTGCCAGCAGTACAGGGACACAAGAGACCCAGTACTTC. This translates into CASSTGTQETQYF.